This TCR beta chain was identified in a study of T cell responses to AZD1222 COVID-19 vaccine. As to this clone: What it binds is not known.

Whole-study findings and limits: Only six people who got AZD1222 tested seropositive at baseline. Donors were largely white British and mainly female; clonal diversity was possibly underestimated. Two doses of AZD1222 preceded a rise in Spike-specific TCR breadth and depth. Regions 160-218 and 743-854 held dominance among vaccine-associated CD4 TCRs, which spanned spike.

This CDR3 has 13 amino acids. V lost 4 bases, J lost 6 bases, and 12 bases lay in between. TCRdb's copy holds only in-frame clones and misses some; the assay was immunoSEQ multiplex PCR. The data hold about 140,000 clones, with around 84% observed a single time. Sequences were derived from peripheral blood, sampled on day 0 of AZD1222 vaccination. The chain carries TRBV12-3 or TRBV12-4 and TRBJ1-2, with D possibly matching TRBD1 (6 bases). The receptor's source is an adult in good health. CDR3 in DNA: TGTGCCAGCAGTTCGAGGGGGACGGATGGCTACACCTTC. The encoded protein is CASSSRGTDGYTF.